The TCR beta chain under discussion was sequenced for a study of T-cell memory formation after mild COVID-19. Turning to the study itself: Among the donors, TCR clusters were largely specific to each donor.

Findings and limits, study-wide: Most CD4+ clones that shrank were in CM and EM, while CD8+ ones turned up in EMRA. Day 15 to 85 contracting clones showed balanced CD4/CD8; day 15 to 37 expanders favored CD4+.

J gave up 3 bases and V 8 bases, and 11 bases lay outside the gene matches. This CDR3 comprises 15 residues. Germline V gene lookup returns CDR1 SGHTA and CDR2 FQGNSA. Remarks on this clonotype: Its cognate antigen is unknown.

TCR alpha and TCR beta cDNA libraries carrying sample barcodes and UMIs came from 5'RACE with constant-segment primers. Via MiXCR, TCRdb re-called the 5' RACE reads, giving one row per CDR3 protein. The profile shows about 110,000 distinct CDR3 sequences, approximately 15% of them singletons. This chain links TRBV7-2 with TRBJ2-3, with TRBD2 matching over 7 bases. The receptor was derived from a man younger than 30 who had mild COVID-19 (a few samples of this study predate the infection). Cell type and time point are not known. Source material: PBMCs or a T cell subset sorted from them (not recorded which). The CDR3 region has the DNA TGTGCCAGCCTGTGGGGGGGTTTTCCAACAGATACGCAGTATTTT. Encoded protein: CASLWGGFPTDTQYF.